This T cell receptor (beta chain) stems from a study of CD8+ T cells in alopecia areata. Across the study: Tofacitinib exposure lasted 6 to 18 months, followed by 6 months off drug.

Sequencing used cDNA as its template, made by extracting RNA and reverse transcribing it. Sequenced by immunoSEQ multiplex PCR; TCRdb stores in-frame clones only, minus some. The sample shows more than 100,000 clones, about nine tenths of them seen only once. Treatment: oral pan-JAK inhibitor, 5-10 mg twice daily. Unmatched junction bases numbered 6, after V lost 3 bases and J lost 3 bases. CDR3 size: 15 residues. From germline, CDR1 is SGHKS and CDR2 YYEKEE (reference sequence). Study-level results: The study found tofacitinib significantly decreased scalp clonality and expanded CD8+ clones among the top 100. Many expanded lesional clones persisted in scalp and blood during tofacitinib treatment.

This clone was seen just once. Antigen: not known. Sample: CD8+ T cells sorted from blood, taken at approximately week 30, from a patient treated with tofacitinib. The V call is TRBV5-5, the J call TRBJ2-5; the match to TRBD1 covers 9 bases. The TCR originated in a human donor with alopecia areata. This chain's CDR3 is CASSWSGTGKETQYF. CDR3 nucleotides: TGTGCCAGCAGCTGGTCCGGGACAGGGAAAGAGACCCAGTACTTC.